This TCR beta chain emerged from a study of vaccination and CD4 T cells after COVID-19. Across the study: At a median 72 days (range 14 to 241) after dose two, post-vaccine samples were obtained.

Regarding this clonotype: What it recognizes is unknown.

Study-wide results and caveats: Although the median of SARS-CoV-2-reactive clonotypes rose from around 19 to 38, the change was not significant.

Sequencing of the DNA from cultured CD4+ T cells was carried out with the Oncomine TCR Beta short-read assay. TCRdb processed the PCR reads anew with MiXCR; each CDR3 protein has one entry. The sample shows 9,400 or so distinct CDR3 sequences, roughly 42% of them seen only once. Treatment of the sample: roughly 10-day PBMC culture with coronavirus spike peptide pools or control peptides (ViraFEST assay). Following a culture period (around ten days), negative selection was used to isolate CD4+ T cells. The CDR3 is 14 residues long. CDR1 and CDR2 from the germline V gene are KGHSH and LQKENI. V lost 0 bases and J lost 10, with 10 bases in between.

This chain links TRBV18 with TRBJ1-6, with D uncertain. The material sequenced was CD4+ T cells from blood, cultured in vitro. The receptor was derived from a human donor who had recovered from COVID-19. In DNA form, the CDR3 reads TGTGCCAGCTCACCACCGATTTCGGGGTCACCCCTCCACTTT. Encoded protein: CASSPPISGSPLHF.